A selection of T cell receptor beta chains follows, all from one sample in a study of T cells in Graves' hyperthyroidism and ophthalmopathy. Via MiXCR, TCRdb re-called the multiplex PCR reads, giving one row per CDR3 protein. The sample lists a few hundred thousand distinct CDR3 sequences; under 60% were seen once. The sequencing input was peripheral blood or thyroid tissue (not recorded which). These receptors originate from a young woman with Graves' hyperthyroidism. The CDR3 runs from the conserved cysteine through the conserved F or W. A D gene is named only where the DNA matches it firmly. A clone size is listed for some rows: how often the clone was seen (once, few, many), or a class if it is expanded.

V	J	D	size	length	CDR3	DNA
TRBV5-5	TRBJ2-5	TRBD2	-	16	CASSPGSGRAQETQYF	TGCGCCAGCAGCCCGGGAAGCGGGAGGGCGCAAGAGACCCAGTACTTC
TRBV7-2	TRBJ1-4	-	many	15	CASSSYRDANEKLFF	TGTGCCAGCAGCTCTTACAGGGACGCTAATGAAAAACTGTTTTTT
TRBV24-1	TRBJ2-5	-	-	16	CATGPGDSGYQETQYF	TGCGCCACCGGCCCTGGCGACAGTGGGTACCAAGAGACCCAGTACTTC
TRBV12-3/TRBV12-4	TRBJ2-7	-	many	13	CASSRRGRREQYF	TGTGCCAGCAGTCGACGGGGGAGGCGGGAGCAGTACTTC
TRBV19	TRBJ2-7	-	-	17	CASSQVRRTSRGDEQYF	TGTGCCAGCAGCCAAGTTCGTCGGACTAGCAGGGGGGACGAGCAGTACTTC
TRBV2	TRBJ2-7	-	-	14	CASSHRNNYNEQYF	TGTGCCAGCAGCCACCGCAATAACTACAATGAGCAGTACTTC
TRBV6-1	TRBJ2-5	-	many	15	CASSPQKGGGETQYF	TGTGCCAGCAGTCCCCAAAAAGGGGGGGGGGAGACCCAGTACTTC
TRBV29-1	TRBJ2-6	-	many	13	CSVEGEGANVLTF	TGCAGCGTTGAGGGGGAAGGGGCCAACGTCCTGACTTTC
TRBV27	TRBJ2-7	-	few	14	CASSFGQGRDEQYF	TGTGCCAGCAGTTTTGGGCAGGGGCGAGACGAGCAGTACTTC
TRBV19	TRBJ1-4	TRBD1	many	15	CASSRPTGVEEKLFF	TGTGCCAGTAGCCGCCCGACAGGGGTCGAAGAAAAACTGTTTTTT
TRBV12-3/TRBV12-4	TRBJ1-1	TRBD1	many	16	CASSPGNRGMNTEAFF	TGTGCCAGCAGTCCTGGGAACAGGGGGATGAACACTGAAGCTTTCTTT
TRBV7-3	TRBJ2-7	TRBD2	-	15	CASSPSGSSLYEQYF	TGTGCCAGCAGCCCTAGCGGGAGTAGCCTTTACGAGCAGTACTTC
TRBV5-1	TRBJ1-2	-	-	14	CASSLGPEDYGYTF	TGCGCCAGCAGCCTAGGACCGGAGGACTATGGCTACACCTTC
TRBV24-1	TRBJ2-1	TRBD1	-	15	CATSDGTEYRNEQFF	TGTGCCACCAGTGATGGGACAGAATACCGCAATGAGCAGTTCTTC
TRBV2	TRBJ1-4	-	-	10	CASSAEKLFF	TGTGCCAGCTCAGCGGAAAAACTGTTTTTT
TRBV15	TRBJ1-2	-	-	15	CATSRSPGEEDGYTF	TGTGCCACCAGCAGGTCTCCTGGGGAAGAGGATGGCTACACCTTC
TRBV10-3	TRBJ2-1	TRBD1	few	15	CAISDPGQGGDEQFF	TGTGCCATCAGTGACCCAGGACAGGGAGGCGATGAGCAGTTCTTC
TRBV19	TRBJ1-2	-	many	12	CASTDSNYGYTF	TGTGCCAGTACAGATTCTAACTATGGCTACACCTTC
TRBV20-1	TRBJ2-7	-	-	15	CSARDPRLPAYEQYF	TGCAGTGCTAGGGACCCGAGGCTCCCAGCCTACGAGCAGTACTTC
TRBV7-2	TRBJ2-2	TRBD1	-	14	CASSWTGAAGELFF	TGTGCCAGCAGCTGGACAGGGGCGGCCGGGGAGCTGTTTTTT
TRBV9	TRBJ2-7	TRBD1	many	14	CASSAGRTGFEQYF	TGTGCCAGCAGCGCAGGACGGACAGGGTTCGAGCAGTACTTC
TRBV19	TRBJ1-6	-	-	15	CASSIGAGRDSPLHF	TGTGCCAGTAGTATCGGGGCAGGCAGGGATTCACCCCTCCACTTT
TRBV19	TRBJ1-2	-	-	12	CASSIEDSGYTF	TGTGCCAGTAGTATAGAGGACAGTGGCTACACCTTC